This T cell receptor (beta chain) came from a study of monozygotic twins with inflammatory bowel disease. CDR3 length: 14 amino acids. Germline values: CDR1 KGHSH, CDR2 LQKENI. The study, taken as a whole, reports: The results supported no single strong signal or clonotype associated with IBD. Compared with healthy co-twins, IBD patients showed reduced TCRbeta repertoire diversity by inverse Simpson.

TCRalpha and TCRbeta cDNA was put through two nested PCRs of roughly 16 and 10 cycles. Following a re-call of the 5' RACE reads, TCRdb has one entry per CDR3 protein and lacks DNA. The sample table sets out approximately 200,000 distinct CDR3 sequences. The authors drew 2.5 to 3 ml of blood from each donor. Regarding this clonotype: Antigen: not known.

The chain recombines TRBV18 with TRBJ2-3; the TCRdb D gene call, TRBD1, has no DNA to confirm it. Material for sequencing was blood. The origin of this receptor is a human donor with ulcerative colitis or Crohn's disease, or a healthy co-twin of an affected twin (not recorded which). The CDR3 sequence is CASSPRQGRDTQYF. The variable domain in full, completed from reference TRBV18 and TRBJ2-3, reads NAGVMQNPRHLVRRRGQEARLRCSPMKGHSHVYWYRQLPEEGLKFMVYLQKENIIDESGMPKERFSAEFPKEGPSILRIQQVVRGDSAAYFCASSPRQGRDTQYFGPGTRLTVL.